Presented here are 18 T cell receptor beta chains from one specimen sequenced in a study of blood T cells in healthy people across ages (dated by TCRdb to 2013 to 2016). The protocol used for the library was 5' RACE. The data were produced on an Illumina HiSeq 2500. A second PCR of 7 to 11 cycles was run with a J-beta primer mix and a sample-barcoded 5' primer. TCRdb took the public reads, trimmed them with fastp at Q25, ran MiXCR for clone calling and kept in-frame beta chains. Rows are unified per CDR3 protein, each entry keeping the most common DNA and genes. In all, the sample holds approximately 1,000,000 distinct CDR3 sequences, and 35% to 45% of those were seen once. The ten biggest clones cover over 10% of the sample. Input material: blood. The receptors stem from a man aged 18-30 years in good health.

The table lists this clonotype with many counts. V is TRBV6-2 or TRBV6-3 and J is TRBJ2-4; D unresolved. The V end lost 5 bases, the J end lost 2 bases, and 13 bases lay between the germline ends. The V gene's germline CDR1 is MNHEY and CDR2 SVGEGT. CDR3 size: 15 residues. Here the CDR3 reads CASSTSTETKNIQYF. In DNA form, the CDR3 reads TGTGCCAGCAGTACCTCGACTGAAACCAAAAACATTCAGTACTTC.

This clonotype was counted at least ten times. The chain couples TRBV4-2 to TRBJ1-2; unclear D gene. Trimming took 0 bases from V and 13 from J, leaving 9 bases between them. CDR1 is LGHNA, CDR2 YNFKEQ, per germline. This CDR3 comprises 11 residues. The CDR3 protein is CASSQDGKGTF. Written as DNA, the CDR3 is TGTGCCAGCAGCCAAGATGGCAAAGGCACCTTC.

This clonotype was picked up a small number of times. The V call is TRBV27, the J call TRBJ1-2; TRBD1 agrees at 9 bases. Germline-derived CDR1 and CDR2 are MNHEY and SMNVEV (reference sequence). The CDR3 spans 16 residues. V shed 5 bases, J shed 1 base, and the junction held 8 bases outside the gene matches. Here the CDR3 DNA reads TGTGCCAGCAGTCCCACCGGGACAGGGTATAACTATGGCTACACCTTC. The encoded protein is CASSPTGTGYNYGYTF.

The chain joins TRBV14 to TRBJ2-1; D perhaps matches TRBD1 (5 bases). The CDR3 covers 12 residues. Trimming shortened V by 3 bases and J by 10 bases, and 10 bases separated the two germline ends. Germline CDR1 and CDR2: SGHDN and FVKESK. The CDR3 nucleotides are TGTGCCAGCAGCCAGGTACAGGCCGAGCAGTTCTTC. Protein: CASSQVQAEQFF.

The chain employs TRBV20-1 and TRBJ1-2, with a weak D call TRBD1 (6 bases). The CDR3 has 14 amino acids. V was cut by 1 base and J by 3 bases, with 12 bases left in between. Germline CDR1 reads DFQATT; CDR2 reads SNEGSKA (reference sequence). The CDR3 DNA follows: TGCAGTGCTAGAGTCGGGGGGCAGGACTATGGCTACACCTTC. Its translation: CSARVGGQDYGYTF.

The gene calls are TRBV4-3 and TRBJ1-1; the D gene is possibly TRBD1 (5 bases). In germline, CDR1 is LGHNA, CDR2 YSLEER. The CDR3 is 17 residues long. Trimming took 1 base from V and 3 from J, leaving 18 bases between them. The CDR3 coding sequence is TGCGCCAGCAGCCAAGCCTTGATCAGGGATTCATACACTGAAGCTTTCTTT. Translation: CASSQALIRDSYTEAFF.

This clonotype was seen just once. The gene calls are TRBV20-1 and TRBJ2-5; possibly TRBD1 for D (6 bases). The DNA end is a closer match to TRBJ2-7, so the J assignment may be wrong. Germline lookup yields CDR1 DFQATT and CDR2 SNEGSKA (reference sequence). This CDR3 has 15 amino acids. The CDR3, as DNA: TGCAGTGCTAGCTATACAGGGTCTAGGGCGTACGAGCAGTACTTC. Translating gives CSASYTGSRAYEQYF.

This chain links TRBV9 with TRBJ2-3; 9 positions agree with TRBD1. Germline V gene lookup returns CDR1 SGDLS and CDR2 YYNGEE. V dropped 0 bases and J dropped 3; count of bases not matched to a gene: 5. This CDR3 contains 16 residues. The CDR3 sequence is CASSVETGGRTDTQYF. The DNA for the CDR3 is TGTGCCAGCAGCGTAGAGACAGGGGGTAGGACAGATACGCAGTATTTT. The complete variable domain, with remaining parts taken from reference TRBV9 and TRBJ2-3, reads DSGVTQTPKHLITATGQRVTLRCSPRSGDLSVYWYQQSLDQGLQFLIQYYNGEERAKGNILERFSAQQFPDLHSELNLSSLELGDSALYFCASSVETGGRTDTQYFGPGTRLTVL.

This clonotype was observed a few times. The rearrangement uses TRBV2 and TRBJ2-7; D not resolved. CDR3 length equals 14 residues. With 4 bases removed from V and 4 bases from J, the gap between germline ends came to 14 bases. Germline V CDR1 and CDR2: SNHLY, FYNNEI. The CDR3 here is CASSADRRTYEQYF. The CDR3 nucleotides are TGTGCCAGCAGTGCCGATCGGAGAACTTACGAGCAGTACTTC.

The count of this clonotype is one. The V gene is TRBV5-1, the J gene TRBJ2-1; weak D call: TRBD2 (5 bases). Trimming took 4 bases from V and 0 from J, leaving 11 bases between them. The CDR3 spans 15 residues. Germline CDR1 is SGHRS and CDR2 is YFSETQ. The CDR3, as DNA: TGCGCCAGCAGCAAGGACTCGAGCTCCTACAATGAGCAGTTCTTC. Its translation is CASSKDSSSYNEQFF.

The gene calls are TRBV12-3 or TRBV12-4 and TRBJ2-3, with D tentatively TRBD1 (5 bases). This CDR3 has 15 residues. Trimming removed 4 bases at V and 4 bases at J, with 15 bases between. CDR3 DNA: TGTGCCAGCAGTTACACAGGTGGAAGGGCAGATACGCAGTATTTT. It is translated as CASSYTGGRADTQYF.

This clonotype was counted a few times. V and J are TRBV5-1 and TRBJ2-5; unclear D gene. V lost 5 bases to trimming and J lost 0 bases, with 11 bases between them. In germline, CDR1 is SGHRS, CDR2 YFSETQ. The CDR3 contains 14 residues. The DNA for the CDR3 is TGCGCCAGCAGGTTAACAGTGAACCAAGAGACCCAGTACTTC. This encodes CASRLTVNQETQYF.

The CDR3 DNA reads as TGTGCCAGCAGCTTGTCAGGGAAAAACATTCAGTACTTC. It codes for CASSLSGKNIQYF. The chain joins TRBV5-6 to TRBJ2-4, with D perhaps matching TRBD1 (5 bases). This CDR3 spans 13 amino acids. The ends were cut back, 1 base at V and 4 bases at J, with 6 bases in the middle. The germline V gene has CDR1 SGHDT and CDR2 YYEEEE. The full variable domain, completed using reference TRBV5-6 and TRBJ2-4, is DAGVTQSPTHLIKTRGQQVTLRCSPKSGHDTVSWYQQALGQGPQFIFQYYEEEERQRGNFPDRFSGHQFPNYSSELNVNALLLGDSALYLCASSLSGKNIQYFGAGTRLSVL.

This clonotype was detected a few times. V is TRBV12-3 or TRBV12-4 and J is TRBJ2-7; TRBD1 aligns across 9 bases. The CDR3 is 14 residues long. Trimming took 5 bases from V and 2 from J; bases not matched to a gene: 4. The CDR3 sequence: CASSRRQGAYEQYF. CDR3 bases: TGTGCCAGCAGTCGGAGACAGGGGGCCTACGAGCAGTACTTC.

A few counts support this clonotype. This chain uses TRBV12-5 with TRBJ2-7; D is unclear. The CDR3 has 11 amino acids. Trimming took off 6 bases at V and 4 bases at J, with 7 bases between the two ends. CDR1 is LGHNT, CDR2 FRNRAP, per germline. CDR3 sequence reads: CASGSLYEQYF. Written as DNA, the CDR3 is TGTGCTAGTGGATCTCTATACGAGCAGTACTTC.

This chain connects TRBV20-1 to TRBJ2-7, with 10 nucleotides matching TRBD2. Germline-derived CDR1 and CDR2 are DFQATT and SNEGSKA (reference sequence). The ends lost 1 base at V and 3 bases at J; junction bases unmatched: 3. This CDR3 has 14 amino acids. Here the CDR3 DNA reads TGCAGTGCTAGAGGGGCTAGCGGGAGCTACGAGCAGTACTTC. It translates to CSARGASGSYEQYF.

The rearrangement links TRBV4-2 to TRBJ2-1, with 9 bases that match TRBD2. Per germline, CDR1 LGHNA and CDR2 YNFKEQ. The CDR3 totals 15 residues. V was pared by 1 base and J by 8 bases, with 6 bases of the junction left unmatched. Here the CDR3 DNA reads TGTGCCAGCAGCCAAGGGGGCGGGGGGGCCGATGAGCAGTTCTTC. It translates to CASSQGGGGADEQFF.

In its sample, this clonotype was seen many times. J is TRBJ2-2 and V is TRBV12-5; D not resolved. Trimming removed 1 base from V and 1 base from J, with 7 bases in between. There are 15 residues in the CDR3. Germline CDR1 LGHNT, CDR2 FRNRAP. CDR3 residues: CASGLGSMNTGELFF. As DNA, the CDR3 is TGTGCTAGTGGTTTGGGAAGTATGAACACCGGGGAGCTGTTTTTT. The full variable domain, completed using reference TRBV12-5 and TRBJ2-2, is DARVTQTPRHKVTEMGQEVTMRCQPILGHNTVFWYRQTMMQGLELLAYFRNRAPLDDSGMPKDRFSAEMPDATLATLKIQPSEPRDSAVYFCASGLGSMNTGELFFGEGSRLTVL.